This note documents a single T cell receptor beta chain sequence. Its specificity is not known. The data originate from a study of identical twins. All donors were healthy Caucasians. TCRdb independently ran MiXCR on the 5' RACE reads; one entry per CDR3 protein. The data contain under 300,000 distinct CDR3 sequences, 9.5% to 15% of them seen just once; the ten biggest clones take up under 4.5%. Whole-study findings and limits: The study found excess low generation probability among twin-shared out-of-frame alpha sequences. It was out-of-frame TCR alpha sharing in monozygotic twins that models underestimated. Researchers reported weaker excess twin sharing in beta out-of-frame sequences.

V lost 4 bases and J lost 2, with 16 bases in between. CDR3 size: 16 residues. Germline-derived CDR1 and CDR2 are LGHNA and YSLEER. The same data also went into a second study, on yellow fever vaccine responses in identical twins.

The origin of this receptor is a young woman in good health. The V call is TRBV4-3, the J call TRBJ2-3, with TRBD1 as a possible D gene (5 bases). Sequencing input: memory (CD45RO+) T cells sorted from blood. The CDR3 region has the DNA TGCGCCAGCAGCCTCAGGGCCAACTCCAACACAGATACGCAGTATTTT. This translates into CASSLRANSNTDTQYF.